This T cell receptor beta chain was captured in a study of technical replicates of blood from a few donors. This CDR3 is built from 14 residues. V was clipped by 2 bases and J by 4 bases, with 10 bases between them. In germline, CDR1 is SGDLS, CDR2 YYNGEE. Assay: immunoSEQ multiplex PCR; the TCRdb copy retains only in-frame clones and omits some. The sample contains approximately 95,000 clones, approximately 96% of which appear only once. The rearrangement links TRBV9 to TRBJ2-1; a weak D match, TRBD1 (5 bases). Sequencing was done on a sample of T cells isolated from PBMCs. This receptor was identified in a human donor in good health. The CDR3 protein is CASSVGPGYNEQFF. CDR3 coding DNA: TGTGCCAGCAGCGTTGGCCCAGGGTACAATGAGCAGTTCTTC.